This TCR beta chain was observed in a study of shared clonotypes between healthy human individuals. Profiled with immunoSEQ multiplex PCR; TCRdb holds only in-frame clones, not every one. The data hold about 1.5 million clones, with 95% to 99% observed a single time. Details on this clone: Within the sample, other DNA sequences also encode this same CDR3.

The CDR3 length is 14 residues. The junction had 1 base not matched to a gene; V was cut back by 0 bases and J by 5 bases. CDR1 and CDR2 (germline): SGHNT, YYREEE (reference sequence). This receptor was taken from a man aged 25 to 45 in good health. Material: naive CD4+ T cells sorted from blood. Subset indicated: CD45RA+ positively selected. The chain is built from TRBV5-4 and TRBJ1-4, with 7 bases that match TRBD1. The CDR3 DNA follows: TGTGCCAGCAGCTTGGGACAGGGAAATGAAAAACTGTTTTTT. It is translated as CASSLGQGNEKLFF.